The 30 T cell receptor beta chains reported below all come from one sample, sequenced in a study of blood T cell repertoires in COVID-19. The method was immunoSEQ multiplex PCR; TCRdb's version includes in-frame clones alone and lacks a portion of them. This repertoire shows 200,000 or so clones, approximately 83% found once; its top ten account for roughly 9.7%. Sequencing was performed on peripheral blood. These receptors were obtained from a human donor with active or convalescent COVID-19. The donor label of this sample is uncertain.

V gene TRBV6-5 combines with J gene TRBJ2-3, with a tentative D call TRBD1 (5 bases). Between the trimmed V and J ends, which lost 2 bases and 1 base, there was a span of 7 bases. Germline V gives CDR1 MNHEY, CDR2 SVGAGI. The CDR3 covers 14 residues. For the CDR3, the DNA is TGTGCCAGCAGTTACGTCAGGGGCACAGATACGCAGTATTTT. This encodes CASSYVRGTDTQYF.

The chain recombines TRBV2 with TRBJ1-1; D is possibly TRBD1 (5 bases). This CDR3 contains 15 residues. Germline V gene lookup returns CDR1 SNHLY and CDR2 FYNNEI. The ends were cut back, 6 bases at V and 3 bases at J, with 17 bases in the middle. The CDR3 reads CASSRPTGGDTEAFF. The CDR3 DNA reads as TGTGCCAGCAGCAGACCTACGGGGGGTGACACTGAAGCTTTCTTT.

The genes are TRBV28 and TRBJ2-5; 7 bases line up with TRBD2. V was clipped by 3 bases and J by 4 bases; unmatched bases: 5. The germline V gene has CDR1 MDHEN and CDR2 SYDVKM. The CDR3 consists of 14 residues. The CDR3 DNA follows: TGTGCCAGCAGTTTGCAGCGGGGTAGAGAGACCCAGTACTTC. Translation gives CASSLQRGRETQYF.

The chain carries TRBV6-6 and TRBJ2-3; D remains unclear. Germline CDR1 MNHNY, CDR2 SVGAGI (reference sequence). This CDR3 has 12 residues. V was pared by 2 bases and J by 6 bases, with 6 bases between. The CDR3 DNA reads TGTGCCAGCAGTTACACAATGGATACGCAGTATTTT. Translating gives CASSYTMDTQYF.

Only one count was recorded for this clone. CDR3 protein: CASQQGGQETQYF. As DNA, the CDR3 is TGTGCCAGCCAACAGGGGGGTCAAGAGACCCAGTACTTC. The genes are TRBV6-5 and TRBJ2-5; 8 bases align to TRBD1. The CDR3 contains 13 residues. The J segment lost 2 bases and the V segment lost 8 bases, leaving 4 bases of the junction unmatched. From germline, CDR1 is MNHEY and CDR2 SVGAGI.

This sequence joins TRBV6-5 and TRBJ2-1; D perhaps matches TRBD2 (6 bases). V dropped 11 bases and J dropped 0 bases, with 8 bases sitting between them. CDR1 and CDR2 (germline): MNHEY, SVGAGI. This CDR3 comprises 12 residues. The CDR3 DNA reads TGTGCCGGGGGGATCTCCTACAATGAGCAGTTCTTC. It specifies CAGGISYNEQFF.

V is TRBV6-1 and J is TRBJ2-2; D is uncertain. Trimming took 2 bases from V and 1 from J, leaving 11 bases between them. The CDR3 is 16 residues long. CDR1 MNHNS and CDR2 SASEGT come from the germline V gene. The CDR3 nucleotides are TGTGCCAGCAGTGAATTGAGAAGCCTGAACACCGGGGAGCTGTTTTTT. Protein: CASSELRSLNTGELFF.

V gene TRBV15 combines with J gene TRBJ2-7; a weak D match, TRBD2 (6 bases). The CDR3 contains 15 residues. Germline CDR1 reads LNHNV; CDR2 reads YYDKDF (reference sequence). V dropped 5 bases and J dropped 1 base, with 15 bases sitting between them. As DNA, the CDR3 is TGTGCCACCAGCCTTACTAGCTTCGGTTCCTACGAGCAGTACTTC. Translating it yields CATSLTSFGSYEQYF.

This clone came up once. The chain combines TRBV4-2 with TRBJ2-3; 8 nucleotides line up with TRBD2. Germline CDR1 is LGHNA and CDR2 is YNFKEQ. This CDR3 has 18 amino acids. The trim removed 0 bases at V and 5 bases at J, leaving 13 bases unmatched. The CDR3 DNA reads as TGTGCCAGCAGCCAAGATGTGTTCGGGACTAGTAGTATAGATACGCAGTATTTT. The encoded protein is CASSQDVFGTSSIDTQYF.

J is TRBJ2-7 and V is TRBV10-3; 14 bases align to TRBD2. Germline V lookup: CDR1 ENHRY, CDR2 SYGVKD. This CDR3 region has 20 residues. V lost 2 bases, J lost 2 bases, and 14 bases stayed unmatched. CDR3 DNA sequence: TGTGCCATCAGTGAGCCGTTTCCGGGACTAGCGGGAGCTAGCGCCTACGAGCAGTACTTC. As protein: CAISEPFPGLAGASAYEQYF.

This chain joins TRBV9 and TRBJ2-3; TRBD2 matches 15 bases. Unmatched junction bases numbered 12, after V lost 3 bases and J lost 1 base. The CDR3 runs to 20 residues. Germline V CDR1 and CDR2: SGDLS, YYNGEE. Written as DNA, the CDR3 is TGTGCCAGCAGCGCGCTCTCGGGACTAGCGGGGGGACGCCGCACAGATACGCAGTATTTT. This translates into CASSALSGLAGGRRTDTQYF.

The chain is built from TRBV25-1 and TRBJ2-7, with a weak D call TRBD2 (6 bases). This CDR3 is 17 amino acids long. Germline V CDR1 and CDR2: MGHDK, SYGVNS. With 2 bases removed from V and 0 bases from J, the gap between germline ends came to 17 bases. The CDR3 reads CASSESFGGGLSYEQYF. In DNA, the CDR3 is TGTGCCAGCAGTGAAAGCTTCGGCGGAGGGCTCTCCTACGAGCAGTACTTC.

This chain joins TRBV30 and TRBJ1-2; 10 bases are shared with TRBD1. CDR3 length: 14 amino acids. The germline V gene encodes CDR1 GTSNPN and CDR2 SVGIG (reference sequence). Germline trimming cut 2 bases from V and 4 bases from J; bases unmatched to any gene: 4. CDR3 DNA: TGTGCCTGGAGTCCTGGACAGGGGGGCTATGGCTACACCTTC. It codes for CAWSPGQGGYGYTF.

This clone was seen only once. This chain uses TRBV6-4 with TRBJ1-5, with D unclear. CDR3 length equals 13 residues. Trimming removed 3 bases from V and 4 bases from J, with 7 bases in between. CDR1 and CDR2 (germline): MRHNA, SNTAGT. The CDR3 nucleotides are TGTGCCAGCAGTGAATCTTTAAATCAGCCCCAGCATTTT. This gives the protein CASSESLNQPQHF.

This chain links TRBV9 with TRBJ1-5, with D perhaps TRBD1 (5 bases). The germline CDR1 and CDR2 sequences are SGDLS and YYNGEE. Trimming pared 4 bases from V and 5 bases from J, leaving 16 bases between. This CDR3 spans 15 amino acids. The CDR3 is CASSPQQDTDQPQHF. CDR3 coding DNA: TGTGCCAGCAGCCCCCAACAGGATACTGATCAGCCCCAGCATTTT.

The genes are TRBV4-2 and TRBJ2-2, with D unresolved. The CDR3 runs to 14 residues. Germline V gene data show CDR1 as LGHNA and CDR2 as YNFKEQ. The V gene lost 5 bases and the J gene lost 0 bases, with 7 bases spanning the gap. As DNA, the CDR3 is TGTGCCAGCAGCGTCGTAGCGAACACCGGGGAGCTGTTTTTT. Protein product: CASSVVANTGELFF.

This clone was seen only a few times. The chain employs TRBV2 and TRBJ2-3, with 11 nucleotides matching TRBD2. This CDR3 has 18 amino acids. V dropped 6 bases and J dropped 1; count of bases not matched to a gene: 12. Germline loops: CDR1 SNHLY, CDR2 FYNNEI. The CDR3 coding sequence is TGTGCCAGCAGGTTTCCTAGCGGGAGGTCCTCGGGCACAGATACGCAGTATTTT. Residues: CASRFPSGRSSGTDTQYF.

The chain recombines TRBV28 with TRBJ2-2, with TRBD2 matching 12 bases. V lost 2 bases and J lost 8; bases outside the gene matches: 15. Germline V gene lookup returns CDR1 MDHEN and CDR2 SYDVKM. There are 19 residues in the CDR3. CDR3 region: CASSLTLRTSGVWGGELFF. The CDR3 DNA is TGTGCCAGCAGTTTAACCCTGCGGACTAGCGGGGTATGGGGTGGGGAGCTGTTTTTT.

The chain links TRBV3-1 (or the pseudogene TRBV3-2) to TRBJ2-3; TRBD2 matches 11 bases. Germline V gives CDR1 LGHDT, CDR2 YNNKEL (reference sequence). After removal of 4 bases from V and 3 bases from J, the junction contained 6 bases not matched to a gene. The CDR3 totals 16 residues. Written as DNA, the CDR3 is TGTGCCAGCAGCCGTACTAGCGGGGGTCAAACAGATACGCAGTATTTT. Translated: CASSRTSGGQTDTQYF.

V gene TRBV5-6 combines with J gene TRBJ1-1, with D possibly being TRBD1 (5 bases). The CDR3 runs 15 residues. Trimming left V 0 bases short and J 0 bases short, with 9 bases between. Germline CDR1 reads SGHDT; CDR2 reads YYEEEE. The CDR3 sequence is CASSLVRQMNTEAFF. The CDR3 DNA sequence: TGTGCCAGCAGCTTGGTTCGACAGATGAACACTGAAGCTTTCTTT.

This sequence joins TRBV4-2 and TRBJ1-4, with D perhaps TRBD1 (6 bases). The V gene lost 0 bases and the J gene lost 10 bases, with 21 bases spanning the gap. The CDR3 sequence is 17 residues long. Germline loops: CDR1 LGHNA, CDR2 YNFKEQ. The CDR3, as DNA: TGTGCCAGCAGCCAAGATAGGCAGGGGTACGGCGTTGGAAAACTGTTTTTT. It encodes CASSQDRQGYGVGKLFF.

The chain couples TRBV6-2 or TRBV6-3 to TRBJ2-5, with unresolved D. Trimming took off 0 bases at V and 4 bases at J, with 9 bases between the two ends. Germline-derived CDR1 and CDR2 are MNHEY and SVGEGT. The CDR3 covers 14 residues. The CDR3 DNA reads TGTGCCAGCAGTTACTCGTCCAGTGCAGAGACCCAGTACTTC. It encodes CASSYSSSAETQYF.

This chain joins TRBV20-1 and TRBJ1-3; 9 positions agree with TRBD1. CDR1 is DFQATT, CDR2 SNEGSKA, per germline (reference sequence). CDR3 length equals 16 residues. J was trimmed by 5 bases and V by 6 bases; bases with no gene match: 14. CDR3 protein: CSASGGDRVIRNTIYF. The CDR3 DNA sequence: TGCAGTGCCAGTGGAGGGGACAGGGTCATCCGAAACACCATATATTTT.

The CDR3 DNA reads TGTGCCAGCAACCACAGGGGCATGAACACTGAAGCTTTCTTT. Protein: CASNHRGMNTEAFF. The chain employs TRBV7-9 and TRBJ1-1; 7 bases line up with TRBD1. The V and J ends lost 7 bases and 0 bases, in that order; junction bases with no gene match: 5. The CDR3 runs to 14 residues. Germline assignment: CDR1 SEHNR and CDR2 FQNEAQ (reference sequence).

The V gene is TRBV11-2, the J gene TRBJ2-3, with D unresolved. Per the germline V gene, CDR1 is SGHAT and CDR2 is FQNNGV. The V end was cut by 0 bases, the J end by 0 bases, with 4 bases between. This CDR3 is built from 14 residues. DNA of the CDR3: TGTGCCAGCAGCTTAGATTATAGCACAGATACGCAGTATTTT. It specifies CASSLDYSTDTQYF.

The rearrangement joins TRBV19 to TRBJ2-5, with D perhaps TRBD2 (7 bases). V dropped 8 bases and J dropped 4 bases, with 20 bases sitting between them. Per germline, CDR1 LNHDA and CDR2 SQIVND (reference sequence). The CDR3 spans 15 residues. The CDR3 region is CASGTGMGGGETQYF. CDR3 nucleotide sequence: TGTGCCAGTGGTACAGGGATGGGGGGGGGAGAGACCCAGTACTTC.

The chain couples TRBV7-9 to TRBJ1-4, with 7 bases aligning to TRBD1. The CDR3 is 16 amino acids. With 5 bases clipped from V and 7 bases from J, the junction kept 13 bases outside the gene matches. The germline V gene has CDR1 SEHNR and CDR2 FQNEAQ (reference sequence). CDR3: CASSASWTGPGEKLFF. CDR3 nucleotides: TGTGCCAGCAGCGCCTCATGGACAGGACCAGGTGAAAAACTGTTTTTT.

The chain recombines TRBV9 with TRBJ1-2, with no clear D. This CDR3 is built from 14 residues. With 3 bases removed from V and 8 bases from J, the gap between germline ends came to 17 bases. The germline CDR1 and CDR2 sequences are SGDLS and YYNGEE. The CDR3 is CASSAFRRGSGYTF. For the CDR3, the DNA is TGTGCCAGCAGCGCCTTCCGACGAGGCTCGGGCTACACCTTC.

The CDR3 DNA follows: TGTGCCAGCAGTCCCGACCGACAGGGGTCCTCTTACGAGCAGTACTTC. This gives the protein CASSPDRQGSSYEQYF. The chain couples TRBV28 to TRBJ2-7; 8 positions match TRBD1. After removal of 5 bases from V and 4 bases from J, the junction contained 13 bases not matched to a gene. The length of the CDR3 is 16 residues. CDR1 and CDR2 (germline): MDHEN, SYDVKM.

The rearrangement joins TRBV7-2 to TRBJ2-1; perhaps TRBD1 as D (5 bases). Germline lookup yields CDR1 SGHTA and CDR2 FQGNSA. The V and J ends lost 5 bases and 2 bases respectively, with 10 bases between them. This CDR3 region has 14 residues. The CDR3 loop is CASSGLTAYNEQFF. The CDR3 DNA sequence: TGTGCCAGCAGCGGCCTGACAGCCTACAATGAGCAGTTCTTC. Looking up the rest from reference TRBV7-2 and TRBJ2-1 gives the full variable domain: GAGVSQSPSNKVTEKGKDVELRCDPISGHTALYWYRQSLGQGLEFLIYFQGNSAPDKSGLPSDRFSAERTGGSVSTLTIQRTQQEDSAVYLCASSGLTAYNEQFFGPGTRLTVL.